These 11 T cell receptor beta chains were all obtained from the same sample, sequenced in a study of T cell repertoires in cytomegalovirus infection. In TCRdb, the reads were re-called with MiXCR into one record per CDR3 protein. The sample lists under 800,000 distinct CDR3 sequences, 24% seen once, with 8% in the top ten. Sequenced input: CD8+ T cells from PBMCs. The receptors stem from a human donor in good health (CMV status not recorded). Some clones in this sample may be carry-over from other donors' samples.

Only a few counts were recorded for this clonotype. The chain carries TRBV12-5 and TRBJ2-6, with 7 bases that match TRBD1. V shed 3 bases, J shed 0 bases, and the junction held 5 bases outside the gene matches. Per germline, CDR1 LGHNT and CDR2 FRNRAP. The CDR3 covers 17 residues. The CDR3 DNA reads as TGTGCTAGTGGTTTTGGGACAGAGTTCTCTGGGGCCAACGTCCTGACTTTC. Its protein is CASGFGTEFSGANVLTF.

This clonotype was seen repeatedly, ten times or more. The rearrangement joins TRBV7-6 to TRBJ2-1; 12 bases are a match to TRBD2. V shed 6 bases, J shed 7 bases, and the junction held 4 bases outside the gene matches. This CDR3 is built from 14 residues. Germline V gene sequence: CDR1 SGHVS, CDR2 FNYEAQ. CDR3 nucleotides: TGTGCCAGCAGTTGGACTAGCGGGGTGAATGAGCAGTTCTTC. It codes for CASSWTSGVNEQFF.

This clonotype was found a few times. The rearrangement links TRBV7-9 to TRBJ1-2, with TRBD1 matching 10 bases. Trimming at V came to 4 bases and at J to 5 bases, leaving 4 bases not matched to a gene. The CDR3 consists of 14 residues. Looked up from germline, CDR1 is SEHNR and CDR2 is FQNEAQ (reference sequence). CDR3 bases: TGTGCCAGCAGCTCTGGGACAGGGGAATATGGCTACACCTTC. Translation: CASSSGTGEYGYTF.

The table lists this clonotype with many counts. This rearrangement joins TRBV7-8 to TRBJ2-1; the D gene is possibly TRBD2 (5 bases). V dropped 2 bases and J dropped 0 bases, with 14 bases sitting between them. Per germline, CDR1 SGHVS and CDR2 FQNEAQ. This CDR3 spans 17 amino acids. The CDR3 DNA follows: TGTGCCAGCAGCTTACCTAGGACTGCCGCCTCCTACAATGAGCAGTTCTTC. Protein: CASSLPRTAASYNEQFF.

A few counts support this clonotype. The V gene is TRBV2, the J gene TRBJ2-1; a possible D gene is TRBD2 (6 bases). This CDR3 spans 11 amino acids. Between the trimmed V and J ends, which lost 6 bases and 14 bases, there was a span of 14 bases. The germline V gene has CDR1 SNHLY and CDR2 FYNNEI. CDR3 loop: CASRGPPGEFF. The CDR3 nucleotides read TGTGCCAGCAGGGGACCGCCGGGGGAGTTCTTC. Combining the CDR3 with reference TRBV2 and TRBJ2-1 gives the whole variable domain EPEVTQTPSHQVTQMGQEVILRCVPISNHLYFYWYRQILGQKVEFLVSFYNNEISEKSEIFDDQFSVERPDGSNFTLKIRSTKLEDSAMYFCASRGPPGEFFGPGTRLTVL.

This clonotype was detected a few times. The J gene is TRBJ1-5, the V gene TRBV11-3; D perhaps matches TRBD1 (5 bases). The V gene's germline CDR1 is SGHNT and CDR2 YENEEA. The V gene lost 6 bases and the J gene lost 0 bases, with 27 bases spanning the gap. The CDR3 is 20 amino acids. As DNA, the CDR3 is TGTGCCAGCAGTGCGGCCGCCCGATTGGGGCGCCGGAATAGCAATCAGCCCCAGCATTTT. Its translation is CASSAAARLGRRNSNQPQHF.

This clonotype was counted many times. The CDR3 DNA sequence: TGTGCCAGCAGCTCCCCGCGTGGAAACACCATATATTTT. Its translation: CASSSPRGNTIYF. The chain couples TRBV7-2 to TRBJ1-3; no clear D. This CDR3 has 13 amino acids. The V gene's germline CDR1 is SGHTA and CDR2 FQGNSA. V was clipped by 4 bases and J by 3 bases, with 7 bases between them.

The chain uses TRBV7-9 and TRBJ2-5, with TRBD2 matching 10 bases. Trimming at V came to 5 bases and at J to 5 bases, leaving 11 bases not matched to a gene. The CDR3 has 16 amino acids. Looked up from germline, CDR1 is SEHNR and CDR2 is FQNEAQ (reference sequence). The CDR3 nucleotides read TGTGCCAGCAGCCCCTCGCAGCGGGGGGGTGAGGAGACCCAGTACTTC. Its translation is CASSPSQRGGEETQYF.

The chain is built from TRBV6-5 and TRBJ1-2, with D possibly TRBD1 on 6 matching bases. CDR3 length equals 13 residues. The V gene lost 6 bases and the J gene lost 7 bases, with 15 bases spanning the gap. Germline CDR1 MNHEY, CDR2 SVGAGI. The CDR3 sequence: CASRLHKQGGYTF. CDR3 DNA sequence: TGTGCCAGCAGATTACACAAACAGGGTGGCTACACCTTC.

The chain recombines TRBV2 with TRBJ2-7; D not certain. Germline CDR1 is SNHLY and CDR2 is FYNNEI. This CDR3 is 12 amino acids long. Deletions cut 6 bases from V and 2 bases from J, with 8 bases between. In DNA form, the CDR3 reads TGTGCCAGCAGAGAAACTGCCTACGAGCAGTACGTC. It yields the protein CASRETAYEQYV.

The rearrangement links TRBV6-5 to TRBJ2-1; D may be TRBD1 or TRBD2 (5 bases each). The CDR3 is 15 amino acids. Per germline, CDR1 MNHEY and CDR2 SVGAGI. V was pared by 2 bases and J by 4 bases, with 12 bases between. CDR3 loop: CASSYGGTVYNEQFF. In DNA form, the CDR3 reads TGTGCCAGCAGTTACGGTGGGACGGTATACAATGAGCAGTTCTTC.